Below, one TCR beta chain is given with its context. This clonotype was seen once. There is no known antigen for this receptor. The sample holds no much larger clone one base away, and base qualities are not on file. Donors were 39 systemically healthy Caucasian individuals from Russia aged roughly 6 to 90 years. About 9.6 milliliters of peripheral blood were collected from each donor into EDTA-treated Vacutainer tubes. Ficoll-Paque density-gradient centrifugation was used to isolate PBMCs, with at least 6.5 million obtained per sample. Trizol reagent was used to extract total RNA from the PBMCs, yielding at least 6 micrograms per sample. For every donor, an aliquot of PBMCs went through flow cytometry to measure the percentages of naive CD45RAhigh/CD27high T cells. The junction carries 22 bases between V and J, which are trimmed by 3 bases and 5 bases respectively. The CDR3 numbers 17 residues from cysteine through phenylalanine. Of the read, only the CDR3 DNA is kept; its 51 bases are in frame from base 1.

The library was generated by 5' RACE. Sequencing was carried out with an Illumina HiSeq 2500. A second PCR of roughly 7 to 11 cycles was performed with a sample-barcoded 5' primer and a J-beta primer mix. Each TCR beta cDNA molecule received a unique molecular identifier from a template-switch 5' adaptor carrying 12 random nucleotides. Each sample yielded at least 2.5 million CDR3-containing paired-end reads. All of the RNA was converted into first-strand cDNA using the Mint cDNA synthesis kit, with a TRBC-specific oligonucleotide serving as the primer. Following uracil-DNA glycosylase treatment, all cDNA underwent a first 18-cycle PCR with the universal primers M1SS and BC2_uni_R. Under the source paper's analysis protocol: For normalization, 1 million high-quality reads, each with a distinct molecular identifier, were randomly selected from each sample. Reads with shared molecular identifiers were discarded instead of being binned into consensus sequences. MiTCR, with a Q25 quality threshold and the strictest error-elimination algorithm, was used for CDR3 identification, clonotype clustering and error correction. A nonparametric unseen species model using Euler transformation provided a lower-bound estimate of total TCR beta diversity. The raw public data were reprocessed by TCRdb itself: fastp quality trimming at Q25, MiXCR clonotype calling, in-frame beta chains only. One record per CDR3 amino acid sequence lists the most common genes and DNA. These V and J calls rely on TCRdb rather than the paper's analysis. Across this sample there are more than 1 million distinct CDR3 sequences, with more than 40% seen only once. The ten top clones hold approximately 17% of the sample.

This sample is drawn from a study of blood T cells in healthy people across ages (dated by TCRdb to about 2015). Background for the entire study: In model experiments, template switching captured about one uniquely barcoded TCR beta cDNA molecule for every two T cells. To avoid experimental bias, donors of different ages were distributed randomly across sequencing lanes. Age-related changes in TCR beta repertoire diversity were measured in the study by deep sequencing normalized with unique cDNA molecular identifiers. Two additional independent replicas of 1 million unique cDNA reads from the same blood draw were analyzed for two donors (one aged 18 to 29 and one aged 80 or older). The donors were divided into four age groups: young (average approximately 17 years), middle-aged (roughly 42), aged (approximately 59) and long-lived (about 84).

Here is what the overall study found, with its caveats: Because profiling used bulk unsorted PBMCs, naive and antigen-experienced compartments could not be compared conclusively. Observed TCR beta diversity per million T cells fell roughly linearly with age, and a significant reduction was already apparent by age roughly 40. The long-lived group showed more naive CD4+ T cells, fewer expanded clones and increased TCR diversity than the aged group, suggesting age selection. Estimates of total diversity from one million sequenced T cells were regarded as lower bounds and underestimates. Observed TCR beta diversity correlated strongly with the percentage of naive T cells measured by flow cytometry. Because donor CMV infection status was unknown, age-related changes in expanded clonotypes were potentially confounded.

The sample taken for sequencing was blood. The sequence was collected from a woman aged 55-75 years in good health. The V and J segments used are TRBV12-3 or TRBV12-4 and TRBJ1-1; no D gene can be assigned with confidence. The encoded CDR3 is CASSLSVGILGGTEAFF. The DNA sequence is TGTGCCAGCAGTTTGTCCGTTGGGATCCTGGGCGGAACTGAAGCTTTCTTT.